These 10 T cell receptor beta chains share one sample of origin, sequenced in a study of immune heterogeneity within non-small cell lung tumors. Genomic DNA from bulk tumor acted as the template, and 450 to 700 ng was loaded per sample. Surgery yielded several widely spaced biopsies per primary tumor. Each patient presented with untreated, newly diagnosed non-small cell lung cancer and received curative surgery. The authors amplified TCR beta CDR3 by multiplex PCR with 32 V and 13 J primers. MiXCR, applied by TCRdb to the multiplex PCR reads, yields one record per CDR3 protein. The sample has under 3,000 distinct CDR3 sequences, approximately 26% seen once. Sequencing used lung tumor tissue. Receptors were obtained from a man aged 60 to 69 with non-small cell lung cancer.

In this sample, this clonotype turned up a few times. The chain uses TRBV9 and TRBJ2-1; TRBD2 agrees at 10 bases. CDR3 length equals 13 residues. Looked up from germline, CDR1 is SGDLS and CDR2 is YYNGEE. V was pared by 5 bases and J by 9 bases, with 5 bases of the junction left unmatched. CDR3 sequence reads: CASRPGLASEQFF. CDR3 sequence (DNA): TGTGCCAGCAGACCGGGACTAGCGAGTGAGCAGTTCTTC.

This clonotype is medium-sized by share. CDR3 sequence reads: CASSLAVLAGAGYNEQFF. For the CDR3, the DNA is TGCGCCAGCAGCTTGGCCGTACTAGCGGGAGCGGGATACAATGAGCAGTTCTTC. V and J are TRBV5-1 and TRBJ2-1; 11 nucleotides agree with TRBD2. Germline assignment: CDR1 SGHRS and CDR2 YFSETQ. The CDR3 length is 18 residues. With 0 bases clipped from V and 4 bases from J, the junction kept 9 bases outside the gene matches.

By sample fraction, this clonotype is large. This chain uses TRBV2 with TRBJ2-7; D unclear. Germline V gene sequence: CDR1 SNHLY, CDR2 FYNNEI. The length of the CDR3 is 13 residues. V was pared by 3 bases and J by 3 bases, with 9 bases between. For the CDR3, the DNA is TGTGCCAGCAGTGATGTGGGGAACTACGAGCAGTACTTC. Translated: CASSDVGNYEQYF.

This clonotype is large within its sample. The chain combines TRBV20-1 with TRBJ1-4; TRBD1 might be the D (6 bases). Trimming cost V 3 bases and J 5 bases, with 10 bases left between them. The CDR3 length is 13 residues. Germline V lookup: CDR1 DFQATT, CDR2 SNEGSKA (reference sequence). The CDR3, as DNA: TGCAGTGCTAGCTCCAGGGGCAATGAAAAACTGTTTTTT. This gives the protein CSASSRGNEKLFF.

In this sample, this clonotype is large (0.1 to 1%). This sequence joins TRBV10-3 and TRBJ2-7, with D perhaps matching TRBD1 (6 bases). Germline V CDR1 and CDR2: ENHRY, SYGVKD. The CDR3 is 14 amino acids. V was shortened by 3 bases and J by 2 bases, with 11 bases between the two germline ends. For the CDR3, the DNA is TGTGCCATCAGTGAAGAGGGGGTTCCCTACGAGCAGTACTTC. Translated, it gives CAISEEGVPYEQYF.

This clonotype is medium-sized (0.01 to 0.1%) within its sample. The chain links TRBV7-9 to TRBJ2-7; 11 positions match TRBD2. This CDR3 is 15 amino acids long. J gave up 5 bases and V 0 bases, and 3 bases lay outside the gene matches. Germline V lookup: CDR1 SEHNR, CDR2 FQNEAQ (reference sequence). CDR3 in amino acids: CASSLAQGLADEQYF. The CDR3 DNA follows: TGTGCCAGCAGCTTAGCCCAGGGACTAGCGGACGAGCAGTACTTC.

This clonotype is labeled as medium-sized (0.01 to 0.1%). CDR3 in DNA: TGCGCCAGCAGCCAAGATCAGTCGTCGGAGAATCAGTTCTTC. Protein product: CASSQDQSSENQFF. The chain joins TRBV4-1 to TRBJ2-1; no clear D. CDR3 length: 14 residues. Germline CDR1 MGHRA, CDR2 YSYEKL. Trimming took off 0 bases at V and 13 bases at J, with 16 bases between the two ends.

By proportion, this clonotype is medium-sized. V usage is TRBV12-3 or TRBV12-4 and J usage is TRBJ2-7; 8 bases are a match to TRBD1. The CDR3 loop spans 13 amino acids. The junction had 2 bases not matched to a gene; V was cut back by 5 bases and J by 2 bases. The CDR3 is CASSPGQAYEQYF. Written as DNA, the CDR3 is TGTGCCAGCAGTCCGGGACAGGCCTACGAGCAGTACTTC.

In its sample, this clonotype ranks as medium-sized. V gene TRBV6-1 combines with J gene TRBJ2-7, with D possibly being TRBD2 (5 bases). The V and J ends lost 2 bases and 6 bases respectively, with 8 bases between them. The germline gives CDR1 MNHNS, CDR2 SASEGT. The CDR3 loop spans 12 amino acids. CDR3 DNA sequence: TGTGCCAGCAGTGAACTGGGGAGCGAGCAGTACTTC. It codes for CASSELGSEQYF.

On this clonotype: With a much larger clone just one base away, this may be a read error. The chain joins TRBV3-1 to TRBJ2-5, with D tentatively TRBD1 (6 bases). This CDR3 has 13 amino acids. Germline values: CDR1 LGHDT, CDR2 YNNKEL (reference sequence). CDR3 residues: CASGTTGIETHYF. CDR3 sequence (DNA): TGTGCCAGCGGCACCACAGGGATCGAGACCCACTACTTC.